The following is a T cell receptor beta chain sequence with its context. Its antigen is still unknown. MiXCR was run by TCRdb on the 5' RACE reads, yielding one entry per CDR3 protein. The repertoire consists of about 50,000 distinct CDR3 sequences, with approximately 6.9% occurring once and the leading ten covering roughly 40%. This specimen comes from a study of T cells after yellow fever vaccination. Overall study results and limits: Few clonotypes appeared in both CD4 and CD8 compartments. At 95% to 98% for CD4 and about 87% for CD8, most primary-vaccination clones showed up again after the booster.

Looked up from germline, CDR1 is PRHDT and CDR2 is FYEKMQ (reference sequence). The CDR3 covers 17 residues. Trimming stripped 2 bases from V and 4 bases from J, with 18 bases between. The sample was CD8+ T cells sorted from PBMCs, taken on the day of the first yellow fever vaccination. The TCR originated in a man younger than 30 who received the YFV17D yellow fever vaccine. This chain links TRBV13 with TRBJ2-1; possible D gene TRBD2, 5 bases. The CDR3 DNA reads as TGTGCCAGCAGCTTAACTACAGTAACTAGGGCATACAATGAGCAGTTCTTC. Translated, it gives CASSLTTVTRAYNEQFF.